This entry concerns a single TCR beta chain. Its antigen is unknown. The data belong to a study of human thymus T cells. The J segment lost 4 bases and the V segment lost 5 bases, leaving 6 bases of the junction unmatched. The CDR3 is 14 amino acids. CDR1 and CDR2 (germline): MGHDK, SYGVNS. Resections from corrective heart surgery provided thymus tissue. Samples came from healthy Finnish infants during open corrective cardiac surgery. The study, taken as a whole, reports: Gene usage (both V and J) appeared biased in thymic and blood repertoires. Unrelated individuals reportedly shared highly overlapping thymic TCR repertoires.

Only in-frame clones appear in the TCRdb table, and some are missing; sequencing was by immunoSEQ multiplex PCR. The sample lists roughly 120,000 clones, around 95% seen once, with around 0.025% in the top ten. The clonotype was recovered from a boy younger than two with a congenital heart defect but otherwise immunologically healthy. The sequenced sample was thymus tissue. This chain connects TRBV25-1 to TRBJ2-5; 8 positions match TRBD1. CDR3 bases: TGTGCCAGCAGTCGGCTCACAGGGGGAGAGACCCAGTACTTC. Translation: CASSRLTGGETQYF.